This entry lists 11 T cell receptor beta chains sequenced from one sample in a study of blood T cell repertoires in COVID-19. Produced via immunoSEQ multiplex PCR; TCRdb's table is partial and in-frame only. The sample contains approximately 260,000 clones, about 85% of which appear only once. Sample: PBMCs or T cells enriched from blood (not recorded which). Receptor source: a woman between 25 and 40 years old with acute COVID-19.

CDR3 loop: CASSQPARGWGYGYTF. The CDR3 region has the DNA TGTGCCAGCAGCCAACCGGCTAGGGGCTGGGGCTATGGCTACACCTTC. The chain combines TRBV9 with TRBJ1-2; perhaps TRBD1 as D (5 bases). CDR3 size: 16 residues. V was clipped by 4 bases and J by 4 bases, with 20 bases between them. Germline CDR1 and CDR2: SGDLS and YYNGEE.

The CDR3 sequence: CATSVRVPLSYEQYF. CDR3 nucleotides: TGTGCCACCAGTGTTCGGGTTCCACTCTCCTACGAGCAGTACTTC. V is TRBV24-1 and J is TRBJ2-7; D is unresolved. This CDR3 contains 15 residues. V was shortened by 5 bases and J by 0 bases, with 13 bases between the two germline ends. Germline CDR1 KGHDR, CDR2 SFDVKD.

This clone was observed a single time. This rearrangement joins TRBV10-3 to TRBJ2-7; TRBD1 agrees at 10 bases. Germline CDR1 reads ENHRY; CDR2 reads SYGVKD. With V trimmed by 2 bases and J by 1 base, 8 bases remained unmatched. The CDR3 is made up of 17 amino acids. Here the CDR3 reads CAISEGVDRGRSYEQYF. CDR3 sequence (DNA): TGTGCCATCAGTGAGGGAGTTGACAGGGGGCGATCCTACGAGCAGTACTTC.

The CDR3 protein is CASSPPSGMNTEAFF. The CDR3 DNA sequence: TGTGCCAGCTCACCCCCATCGGGAATGAACACTGAAGCTTTCTTT. The chain is built from TRBV18 and TRBJ1-1; no definite D call. CDR3 length: 15 residues. The germline CDR1 and CDR2 sequences are KGHSH and LQKENI. V was cut by 3 bases and J by 0 bases, with 11 bases left in between.

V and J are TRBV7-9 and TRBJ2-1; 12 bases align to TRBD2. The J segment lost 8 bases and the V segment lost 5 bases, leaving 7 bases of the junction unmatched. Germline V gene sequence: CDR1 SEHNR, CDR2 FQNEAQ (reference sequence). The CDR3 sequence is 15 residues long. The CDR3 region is CASSMTSGRKDEQFF. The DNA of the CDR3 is TGTGCCAGCAGCATGACTAGCGGGAGAAAAGATGAGCAGTTCTTC. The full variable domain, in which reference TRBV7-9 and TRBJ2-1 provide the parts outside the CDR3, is DTGVSQNPRHKITKRGQNVTFRCDPISEHNRLYWYRQTLGQGPEFLTYFQNEAQLEKSRLLSDRFSAERPKGSFSTLEIQRTEQGDSAMYLCASSMTSGRKDEQFFGPGTRLTVL.

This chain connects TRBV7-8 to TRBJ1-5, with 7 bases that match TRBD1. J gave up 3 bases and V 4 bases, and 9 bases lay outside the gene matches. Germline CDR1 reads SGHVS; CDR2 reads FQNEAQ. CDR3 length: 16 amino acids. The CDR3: CASSYNRQGYNQPQHF. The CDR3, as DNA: TGTGCCAGCAGCTACAATCGACAGGGATACAATCAGCCCCAGCATTTT.

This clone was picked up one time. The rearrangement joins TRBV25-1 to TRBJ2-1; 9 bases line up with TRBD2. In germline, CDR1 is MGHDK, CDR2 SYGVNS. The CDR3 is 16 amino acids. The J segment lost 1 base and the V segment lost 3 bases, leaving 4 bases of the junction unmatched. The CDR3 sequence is CASSDPSGRSYNEQFF. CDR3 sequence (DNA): TGTGCCAGCAGTGACCCAAGCGGGAGGTCCTACAATGAGCAGTTCTTC.

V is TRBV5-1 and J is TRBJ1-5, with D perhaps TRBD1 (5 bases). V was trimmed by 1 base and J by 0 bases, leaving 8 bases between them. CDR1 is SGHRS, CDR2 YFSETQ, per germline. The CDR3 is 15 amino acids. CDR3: CASSLQGYSNQPQHF. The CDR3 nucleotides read TGCGCCAGCAGCTTGCAGGGCTATAGCAATCAGCCCCAGCATTTT.

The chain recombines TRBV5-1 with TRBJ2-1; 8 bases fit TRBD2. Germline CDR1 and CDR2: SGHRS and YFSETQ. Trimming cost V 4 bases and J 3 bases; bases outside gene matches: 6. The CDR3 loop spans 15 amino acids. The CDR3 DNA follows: TGCGCCAGCAGCACGGCCGGGACTAGCTACAATGAGCAGTTCTTC. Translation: CASSTAGTSYNEQFF.

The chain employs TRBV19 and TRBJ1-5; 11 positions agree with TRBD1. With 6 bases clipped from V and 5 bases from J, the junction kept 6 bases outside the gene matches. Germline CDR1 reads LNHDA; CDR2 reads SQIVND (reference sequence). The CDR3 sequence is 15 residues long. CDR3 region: CASRTGTGGYQPQHF. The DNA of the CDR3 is TGTGCCAGTAGGACAGGGACAGGGGGTTATCAGCCCCAGCATTTT. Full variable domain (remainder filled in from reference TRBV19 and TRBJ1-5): DGGITQSPKYLFRKEGQNVTLSCEQNLNHDAMYWYRQDPGQGLRLIYYSQIVNDFQKGDIAEGYSVSREKKESFPLTVTSAQKNPTAFYLCASRTGTGGYQPQHFGDGTRLSIL.

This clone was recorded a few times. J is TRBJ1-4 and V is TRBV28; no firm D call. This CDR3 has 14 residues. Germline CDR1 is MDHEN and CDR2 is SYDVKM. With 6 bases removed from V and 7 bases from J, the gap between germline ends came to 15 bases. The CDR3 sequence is CASSSSGVREKLFF. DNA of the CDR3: TGTGCCAGCAGCTCCAGCGGGGTCCGTGAAAAACTGTTTTTT.